Listed here are 22 T cell receptor beta chains from one sample, sequenced in a study of T cells in Graves' hyperthyroidism and ophthalmopathy. Amplification of TCR beta CDR3 regions was performed using RNA transcripts as template. A first-round RT-PCR of the TCR CDR3 used the HTBI primer set. TCRdb re-analysed the multiplex PCR reads in MiXCR, keeping a single row per CDR3 protein. Of a few hundred thousand distinct CDR3 sequences in the sample, about a sixth were seen once. The sample consisted of blood. The receptors were sampled from a woman aged 18-35 years with Graves' hyperthyroidism.

A note on this clonotype: A read error may account for a junction end that differs from germline. The V gene is TRBV19, the J gene TRBJ1-2; 9 bases agree with TRBD1. There are 13 residues in the CDR3. Germline V CDR1 and CDR2: LNHDA, SQIVND (reference sequence). The DNA for the CDR3 is TGTGCCAGTAGTGTCCGCCAACAGGGGGCTCGTTCCTTC. Its translation: CASSVRQQGARSF.

Ten or more counts support this clonotype. V usage is TRBV20-1 and J usage is TRBJ2-3; 8 positions match TRBD2. Per germline, CDR1 DFQATT and CDR2 SNEGSKA (reference sequence). This CDR3 region has 14 residues. J lost 5 bases, V lost 3 bases, and 7 bases had no gene match. The CDR3 spells CSARRVAGIDTQYF. CDR3 coding DNA: TGCAGTGCTAGGAGAGTAGCGGGGATAGATACGCAGTATTTT.

This clonotype has only a few counts. This CDR3 is CASSDQVYYGYTF. The CDR3 region has the DNA TGTGCCAGCAGTGACCAGGTCTACTATGGCTACACCTTC. The chain carries TRBV6-1 and TRBJ1-2; D unresolved. The germline V gene has CDR1 MNHNS and CDR2 SASEGT. The germline V and J ends were trimmed by 3 bases and 3 bases, with 8 bases remaining between them. The CDR3 covers 13 residues.

This clonotype was recorded many times. The DNA for the CDR3 is TGCAGTGCTAGACTCCTAGCGGGGGGTCCTAGCACAGATACGCAGTATTTT. Protein product: CSARLLAGGPSTDTQYF. This chain joins TRBV20-1 and TRBJ2-3; 11 bases are a match to TRBD2. This CDR3 comprises 17 residues. J gave up 0 bases and V 2 bases, and 7 bases lay outside the gene matches. The germline V gene encodes CDR1 DFQATT and CDR2 SNEGSKA (reference sequence).

This chain connects TRBV5-6 to TRBJ2-2, with D perhaps TRBD1 (6 bases). The CDR3 loop spans 13 amino acids. V was cut by 4 bases and J by 6 bases, with 10 bases left in between. CDR1 SGHDT and CDR2 YYEEEE come from the germline V gene. The CDR3 coding sequence is TGTGCCAGCAGCACGGGACACCCCGGGGAGCTGTTTTTT. Translated: CASSTGHPGELFF.

This clonotype was seen ten or more times. This chain uses TRBV2 with TRBJ1-4; D ambiguous. CDR1 and CDR2 from the germline V gene are SNHLY and FYNNEI. Deletions cut 0 bases from V and 8 bases from J, with 7 bases between. The length of the CDR3 is 13 residues. The CDR3 sequence: CASSEAQGEKLFF. The CDR3 nucleotides read TGTGCCAGCAGTGAAGCGCAAGGAGAAAAACTGTTTTTT.

This clonotype has ten or more counts. The V gene is TRBV18, the J gene TRBJ2-1; a weak D match, TRBD1 (6 bases). V dropped 8 bases and J dropped 0 bases, with 11 bases sitting between them. CDR1 is KGHSH, CDR2 LQKENI, per germline. The CDR3 loop spans 14 amino acids. The CDR3 DNA sequence: TGTGCCAGCCTGAGGGGGAGCTCCTACAATGAGCAGTTCTTC. Its translation: CASLRGSSYNEQFF.

This sequence joins TRBV7-2 and TRBJ1-1; TRBD1 aligns across 9 bases. After removal of 7 bases from V and 5 bases from J, the junction contained 5 bases not matched to a gene. Germline-derived CDR1 and CDR2 are SGHTA and FQGNSA. The CDR3 spans 13 residues. Here the CDR3 reads CASTPDRGTEAFF. In DNA form, the CDR3 reads TGTGCCAGCACCCCAGACAGGGGGACTGAAGCTTTCTTT.

Notes on this clonotype: Relative to the germline gene, one junction end is altered; a read error may explain this. The genes are TRBV2 and TRBJ2-3; maybe TRBD1 (5 bases). CDR3 length: 14 amino acids. Germline values: CDR1 SNHLY, CDR2 FYNNEI. The CDR3 DNA reads as TGTGCCAGCAGCGGGTTCGCACCGACAGATGCGCAGTATTTT. Protein product: CASSGFAPTDAQYF.

The sample holds many counts of this clonotype. The gene calls are TRBV30 and TRBJ1-6; no reliable D call. CDR1 is GTSNPN, CDR2 SVGIG, per germline (reference sequence). The V end was cut by 0 bases, the J end by 7 bases, with 10 bases between. This CDR3 has 14 residues. The CDR3 DNA is TGTGCCTGGAGTGTAGGCCACGCGAATTCACCCCTCCACTTT. It specifies CAWSVGHANSPLHF.

This clonotype was seen repeatedly, ten times or more. J is TRBJ2-2 and V is TRBV7-3; D gene unclear. This CDR3 spans 16 amino acids. Trimming removed 1 base at V and 7 bases at J, with 16 bases between. From germline, CDR1 is SGHTA and CDR2 FQGTGA. The CDR3 region is CASSLNGRSLGGELFF. As DNA, the CDR3 is TGTGCCAGCAGCTTAAACGGTCGGTCTCTAGGCGGGGAGCTGTTTTTT. The full variable domain, its missing parts supplied by reference TRBV7-3 and TRBJ2-2, is GAGVSQTPSNKVTEKGKYVELRCDPISGHTALYWYRQSLGQGPEFLIYFQGTGAADDSGLPNDRFFAVRPEGSVSTLKIQRTERGDSAVYLCASSLNGRSLGGELFFGEGSRLTVL.

This clonotype was seen repeatedly, ten times or more. The chain carries TRBV3-1 and TRBJ1-3, with D unclear. V shed 3 bases and J shed 2 bases, with 8 bases lying between them. The CDR3 runs to 14 residues. CDR1 and CDR2 from the germline V gene are LGHDT and YNNKEL (reference sequence). CDR3 loop: CASSQGSPGNTIYF. As DNA, the CDR3 is TGTGCCAGCAGCCAGGGAAGTCCTGGAAACACCATATATTTT.

This clonotype was seen at least ten times. The chain is built from TRBV9 and TRBJ1-4, with a tentative D call TRBD1 (5 bases). The V gene lost 4 bases and the J gene lost 8 bases, with 12 bases spanning the gap. The CDR3 is 13 amino acids. In germline, CDR1 is SGDLS, CDR2 YYNGEE. CDR3 region: CASSLRDGEKLFF. In DNA form, the CDR3 reads TGTGCCAGCAGCCTACGGGACGGGGAAAAACTGTTTTTT.

This clonotype was detected many times. V and J are TRBV20-1 and TRBJ1-3; D may be TRBD1 (6 bases). V was trimmed by 0 bases and J by 2 bases, leaving 8 bases between them. The CDR3 covers 14 residues. Looked up from germline, CDR1 is DFQATT and CDR2 is SNEGSKA (reference sequence). The CDR3 DNA reads TGCAGTGCTAGAGAGGCAGGGGCTGGAAACACCATATATTTT. Protein sequence: CSAREAGAGNTIYF.

This clonotype was detected only a few times. The rearrangement joins TRBV6-4 to TRBJ1-6; a possible D gene is TRBD1 (6 bases). Germline V gene data show CDR1 as MRHNA and CDR2 as SNTAGT. Trimming stripped 2 bases from V and 3 bases from J, with 8 bases between. The CDR3 consists of 15 residues. CDR3 amino acids: CASSDKGGYNSPLHF. The CDR3 bases are TGTGCCAGCAGTGACAAGGGGGGCTATAATTCACCCCTCCACTTT.

The V call is TRBV24-1, the J call TRBJ1-1; a weak D match, TRBD1 (5 bases). V dropped 3 bases and J dropped 2 bases, with 6 bases sitting between them. The CDR3 spans 13 residues. Germline CDR1 and CDR2: KGHDR and SFDVKD. The CDR3 DNA follows: TGTGCCACCAGTGATGGGACTAACACTGAAGCTTTCTTT. Translation: CATSDGTNTEAFF.

Concerning this clonotype itself: A much larger clone sits a single nucleotide away, making a read error possible. This chain joins TRBV20-1 and TRBJ1-1; a weak D match, TRBD1 (5 bases). This CDR3 contains 13 residues. Germline lookup yields CDR1 DFQATT and CDR2 SNEGSKA (reference sequence). CDR3 coding DNA: TGCAGTGCTAGAGAACTAAGGGGCACTGAAGCTCTCTTT. As protein: CSARELRGTEALF.

This clonotype was observed at least ten times. This chain uses TRBV5-1 with TRBJ2-5, with D unresolved. Looked up from germline, CDR1 is SGHRS and CDR2 is YFSETQ. Trimming removed 4 bases at V and 5 bases at J, with 6 bases between. This CDR3 region has 11 residues. The CDR3 sequence is CASSGVETQYF. The CDR3 nucleotides are TGCGCCAGCAGCGGCGTGGAGACCCAGTACTTC.

The J gene is TRBJ2-7, the V gene TRBV29-1, with a possible D match to TRBD1 (6 bases). The germline CDR1 and CDR2 sequences are SQVTM and ANQGSEA. V lost 4 bases and J 3 bases, leaving 16 bases between the germline ends. This CDR3 comprises 14 residues. CDR3 sequence reads: CSVGWGPPLYEQYF. DNA for the CDR3: TGCAGCGTTGGATGGGGGCCACCTCTCTACGAGCAGTACTTC.

This clonotype has a count of ten or more. The rearrangement uses TRBV29-1 and TRBJ1-5, with 8 positions matching TRBD1. The CDR3 runs to 13 residues. Trimming cost V 4 bases and J 4 bases; bases outside gene matches: 3. The V gene's germline CDR1 is SQVTM and CDR2 ANQGSEA. CDR3 sequence reads: CSVGTGPNQPQHF. CDR3 sequence (DNA): TGCAGCGTTGGGACAGGGCCAAATCAGCCCCAGCATTTT. The entire variable domain, with the rest obtained from reference TRBV29-1 and TRBJ1-5, is as follows: SAVISQKPSRDICQRGTSLTIQCQVDSQVTMMFWYRQQPGQSLTLIATANQGSEATYESGFVIDKFPISRPNLTFSTLTVSNMSPEDSSIYLCSVGTGPNQPQHFGDGTRLSIL.

This clonotype was detected many times. The V gene is TRBV2, the J gene TRBJ1-2; D is uncertain. CDR1 and CDR2 (germline): SNHLY, FYNNEI. The CDR3 consists of 13 residues. V lost 4 bases and J lost 0, with 6 bases in between. The CDR3 nucleotides are TGTGCCAGCAGTGTGATCTCTAACTATGGCTACACCTTC. It specifies CASSVISNYGYTF.

This clonotype has ten or more counts. Here the CDR3 reads CSARAGSGNEQYF. CDR3 coding DNA: TGCAGTGCTAGGGCGGGATCCGGGAACGAGCAGTACTTC. The chain couples TRBV20-1 to TRBJ2-7, with D possibly matching TRBD2 (6 bases). The CDR3 length is 13 residues. Germline V gene lookup returns CDR1 DFQATT and CDR2 SNEGSKA (reference sequence). The V and J ends lost 3 bases and 5 bases respectively, with 14 bases between them.